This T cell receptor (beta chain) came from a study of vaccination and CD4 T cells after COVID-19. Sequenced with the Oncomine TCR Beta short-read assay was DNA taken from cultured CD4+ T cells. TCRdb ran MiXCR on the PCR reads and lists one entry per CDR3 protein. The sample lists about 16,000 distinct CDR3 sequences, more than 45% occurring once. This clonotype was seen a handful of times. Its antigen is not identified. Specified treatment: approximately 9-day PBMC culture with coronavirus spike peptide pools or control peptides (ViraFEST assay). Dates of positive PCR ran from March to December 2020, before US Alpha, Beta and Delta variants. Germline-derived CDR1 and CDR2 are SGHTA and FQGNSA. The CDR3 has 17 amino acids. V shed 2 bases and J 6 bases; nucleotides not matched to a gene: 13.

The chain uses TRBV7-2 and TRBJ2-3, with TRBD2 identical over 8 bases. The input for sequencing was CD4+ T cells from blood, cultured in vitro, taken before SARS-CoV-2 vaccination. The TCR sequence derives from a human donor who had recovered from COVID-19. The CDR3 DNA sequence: TGTGCCAGCAGCTTAATGGGGTCCGGGGGGGCCAGGGATACGCAGTATTTT. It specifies CASSLMGSGGARDTQYF.